This T cell receptor (beta chain) was retrieved from a study of T cell clusters in autoimmune cytopenias. TRB amplification used approximately 270 ng of peripheral blood genomic DNA. Multiplex touch-down PCR amplified TRB using TRB-A and TRB-B pools in one tube. TCRdb derives one entry per CDR3 protein from the multiplex PCR reads, leaving out DNA. Its clone listing holds several thousand distinct CDR3 sequences. These records were also assigned to another study, of T cell repertoires in aging, cancer and after chemotherapy. That paper states: Age-matched healthy donors had significantly more diverse, less clonal blood TCR repertoires than untreated cancer patients.

Sample: peripheral blood. The receptor was derived from a human donor in good health.

The CDR3 region is CSVGSTGSKNIQYF. This chain links TRBV29-1 with TRBJ2-4; TCRdb picks TRBD1, but there is no DNA to check that call. CDR3 size: 14 residues. In germline, CDR1 is SQVTM, CDR2 ANQGSEA. The complete variable domain, with remaining parts taken from reference TRBV29-1 and TRBJ2-4, reads SAVISQKPSRDICQRGTSLTIQCQVDSQVTMMFWYRQQPGQSLTLIATANQGSEATYESGFVIDKFPISRPNLTFSTLTVSNMSPEDSSIYLCSVGSTGSKNIQYFGAGTRLSVL.